Shown below are 30 T cell receptor beta chains from a single sample sequenced in a study of shared clonotypes between healthy human individuals. Produced via immunoSEQ multiplex PCR; TCRdb's table is partial and in-frame only. Among roughly 1 million clones listed, roughly 74% were seen once. The sequenced material came from memory CD4+ T cells from PBMCs. Subset in this sample: CD45RA-negative fraction. All receptors derive from a man aged 18 to 30 in good health. Some clones in this sample may be carry-over from other donors' samples.

The CDR3 sequence: CSFSGTGVNEQFF. For the CDR3, the DNA is TGCAGCTTTAGCGGTACGGGTGTCAATGAGCAGTTCTTC. V is TRBV29-1 and J is TRBJ2-1; D may be TRBD2 (6 bases). Germline V gene lookup returns CDR1 SQVTM and CDR2 ANQGSEA. This CDR3 region has 13 residues. Trimming shortened V by 8 bases and J by 6 bases, and 17 bases separated the two germline ends.

The rearrangement links TRBV7-8 to TRBJ1-1; D remains ambiguous. The CDR3 has 14 amino acids. Trimming cost V 1 base and J 4 bases, with 10 bases left between them. Germline V CDR1 and CDR2: SGHVS, FQNEAQ. This CDR3 reads CASSLDRLATEAFF. CDR3 in DNA: TGTGCCAGCAGCTTAGATCGGTTAGCCACTGAAGCTTTCTTT.

The rearrangement uses TRBV7-9 and TRBJ2-5; 9 positions agree with TRBD1. CDR3 length: 15 residues. V dropped 2 bases and J dropped 5; count of bases not matched to a gene: 6. Germline V CDR1 and CDR2: SEHNR, FQNEAQ (reference sequence). CDR3: CASSLFRGQGETQYF. CDR3 DNA sequence: TGTGCCAGCAGCTTATTCCGAGGACAGGGGGAGACCCAGTACTTC.

The chain uses TRBV5-1 and TRBJ2-3; D possibly corresponds to TRBD1 (5 bases). This CDR3 region has 14 residues. V lost 5 bases and J lost 2, with 12 bases in between. Germline V gene data show CDR1 as SGHRS and CDR2 as YFSETQ. The CDR3 region is CASSATANTDTQYF. DNA for the CDR3: TGCGCCAGCAGTGCGACAGCCAACACAGATACGCAGTATTTT.

The gene calls are TRBV7-2 and TRBJ2-3; TRBD2 matches at 9 bases. The CDR3 covers 16 residues. Germline lookup yields CDR1 SGHTA and CDR2 FQGNSA. With 5 bases clipped from V and 3 bases from J, the junction kept 9 bases outside the gene matches. CDR3 sequence: CASSPWAGGPTDTQYF. In DNA, the CDR3 is TGTGCCAGCAGCCCATGGGCGGGAGGGCCGACAGATACGCAGTATTTT.

This chain links TRBV7-9 with TRBJ2-3, with 12 bases matching TRBD2. CDR3 length: 16 amino acids. The V gene end was trimmed by 3 bases and the J gene end by 3 bases; junction bases not matched to a gene: 4. Looked up from germline, CDR1 is SEHNR and CDR2 is FQNEAQ (reference sequence). The DNA of the CDR3 is TGTGCCAGCAGCTTGACTAGCGGGAGAGGGACAGATACGCAGTATTTT. As protein: CASSLTSGRGTDTQYF.

The chain carries TRBV28 and TRBJ1-1; D is perhaps TRBD1 (6 bases). The length of the CDR3 is 14 residues. The germline V gene has CDR1 MDHEN and CDR2 SYDVKM. With 3 bases removed from V and 6 bases from J, the gap between germline ends came to 14 bases. DNA of the CDR3: TGTGCCAGCAGTTTGATACAGGGACGCGCTGAAGCTTTCTTT. This sequence encodes CASSLIQGRAEAFF.

The rearrangement joins TRBV7-9 to TRBJ1-6, with 8 nucleotides matching TRBD1. V shed 1 base and J 6 bases; nucleotides not matched to a gene: 2. CDR1 and CDR2 (germline): SEHNR, FQNEAQ (reference sequence). This CDR3 has 15 amino acids. The CDR3 sequence is CASSLGTGSNSPLHF. The CDR3 DNA is TGTGCCAGCAGCTTAGGGACAGGGAGTAATTCACCCCTCCACTTT.

CDR3 in DNA: TGTGCCAGCAGCCCCTACGGGACAGGGGGTGGGGAGACCCAGTACTTC. As protein: CASSPYGTGGGETQYF. The V call is TRBV7-2, the J call TRBJ2-5; TRBD1 matches 11 bases. The CDR3 consists of 16 residues. Germline CDR1 reads SGHTA; CDR2 reads FQGNSA. V trimming: 5 bases; J trimming: 5 bases; junction bases outside the gene matches: 10.

V gene TRBV30 combines with J gene TRBJ2-2; TRBD1 agrees at 8 bases. This CDR3 contains 15 residues. Trimming at V came to 4 bases and at J to 7 bases, leaving 11 bases not matched to a gene. Germline V gives CDR1 GTSNPN, CDR2 SVGIG (reference sequence). CDR3 nucleotide sequence: TGTGCCTGGAAAAGGCAGGGGGCGAAGAGCGGGGAGCTGTTTTTT. Its translation is CAWKRQGAKSGELFF.

The rearrangement uses TRBV5-1 and TRBJ2-1; D is unresolved. The CDR3 length is 16 residues. The germline V gene has CDR1 SGHRS and CDR2 YFSETQ. V was pared by 8 bases and J by 0 bases, with 18 bases between. For the CDR3, the DNA is TGCGCCAGTACGTTCCTCTCCACCCGCTCCTACAATGAGCAGTTCTTC. Its translation: CASTFLSTRSYNEQFF.

The chain joins TRBV11-2 to TRBJ2-7, with 9 bases aligning to TRBD1. This CDR3 is built from 15 residues. The V segment lost 0 bases and the J segment 7 bases; nucleotides outside the gene matches: 7. CDR1 SGHAT and CDR2 FQNNGV come from the germline V gene. The CDR3: CASSLDQQGAREQYF. CDR3 nucleotides: TGTGCCAGCAGCTTAGATCAACAGGGGGCCCGGGAGCAGTACTTC.

The chain has TRBV19 and TRBJ1-5, with 7 bases identical to TRBD1. The V segment lost 7 bases and the J segment 0 bases; nucleotides outside the gene matches: 6. This CDR3 spans 15 amino acids. In germline, CDR1 is LNHDA, CDR2 SQIVND (reference sequence). CDR3 sequence (DNA): TGTGCCAGTACTTGGGACAGCTATAGCAATCAGCCCCAGCATTTT. This gives the protein CASTWDSYSNQPQHF.

The chain is built from TRBV5-1 and TRBJ2-2, with 9 bases matching TRBD1. With V trimmed by 4 bases and J by 7 bases, 14 bases remained unmatched. The length of the CDR3 is 17 residues. Germline V gene data show CDR1 as SGHRS and CDR2 as YFSETQ. For the CDR3, the DNA is TGCGCCAGCAGCCAAGTTGACAGGGGGTCGAGTGGCGGGGAGCTGTTTTTT. As protein: CASSQVDRGSSGGELFF.

CDR3 protein: CASSLGLWGNEQYF. The DNA of the CDR3 is TGCGCCAGCAGCTTGGGCCTGTGGGGTAACGAGCAGTACTTC. This rearrangement joins TRBV5-1 to TRBJ2-7; D is uncertain. This CDR3 has 14 amino acids. The germline V and J ends were trimmed by 0 bases and 5 bases, with 12 bases remaining between them. CDR1 SGHRS and CDR2 YFSETQ come from the germline V gene.

This chain uses TRBV28 with TRBJ1-2; the D gene is possibly TRBD1 (6 bases). V was trimmed by 5 bases and J by 4 bases, leaving 14 bases between them. CDR1 and CDR2 (germline): MDHEN, SYDVKM. This CDR3 comprises 14 residues. The CDR3 sequence: CASSPAGEGYGYTF. The CDR3 DNA reads TGTGCCAGCAGTCCGGCAGGGGAGGGCTATGGCTACACCTTC.

The gene calls are TRBV25-1 and TRBJ2-7; D is perhaps TRBD2 (6 bases). The V end lost 10 bases, the J end lost 0 bases, and 16 bases lay between the germline ends. This CDR3 comprises 14 residues. Germline assignment: CDR1 MGHDK and CDR2 SYGVNS. For the CDR3, the DNA is TGTGCCACCTCCCCTGCGGGACGCTCCTACGAGCAGTACTTC. It specifies CATSPAGRSYEQYF.

This clone appeared once. This chain links TRBV7-8 with TRBJ2-3, with 9 bases lining up with TRBD1. The CDR3 has 17 residues. Germline trimming cut 3 bases from V and 1 base from J; bases unmatched to any gene: 8. The germline V gene has CDR1 SGHVS and CDR2 FQNEAQ. The CDR3 reads CASSFGQGPIGTDTQYF. For the CDR3, the DNA is TGTGCCAGCAGCTTTGGACAGGGGCCCATAGGCACAGATACGCAGTATTTT.

Comments on this clone: A far larger clone is one base from this, pointing to a likely read error. The chain recombines TRBV4-2 with TRBJ2-3; 15 bases are a match to TRBD2. The CDR3 contains 18 residues. Germline V gives CDR1 LGHNA, CDR2 YNFKEQ. The trim removed 4 bases at V and 0 bases at J, leaving 5 bases unmatched. The CDR3 region is CASSLGLAGGPSTDTQYF. CDR3 in DNA: TGTGCCAGCAGCCTAGGACTAGCGGGAGGGCCCAGCACAGATACGCAGTATTTT.

This chain links TRBV11-1 with TRBJ2-2; 9 bases fit TRBD1. CDR3 length: 16 amino acids. Looked up from germline, CDR1 is SGHAT and CDR2 is FQDESV (reference sequence). V was pared by 4 bases and J by 4 bases, with 7 bases of the junction left unmatched. The DNA of the CDR3 is TGTGCCAGCAGCTCGACGGGACAGGGCCCCACCGGGGAGCTGTTTTTT. This encodes CASSSTGQGPTGELFF.

This clone was recorded at least ten times. The J gene is TRBJ1-1, the V gene TRBV27; D is uncertain. Germline V gene lookup returns CDR1 MNHEY and CDR2 SMNVEV (reference sequence). The V and J ends lost 3 bases and 1 base respectively, with 6 bases between them. The CDR3 is 13 residues long. The CDR3 DNA sequence: TGTGCCAGCAGTTTGGCCGAGAACACTGAAGCTTTCTTT. Residues: CASSLAENTEAFF.

Note on this clone: The sample has other DNA sequences that encode this CDR3 too. The J gene is TRBJ1-1, the V gene TRBV5-1, with D uncertain. Germline loops: CDR1 SGHRS, CDR2 YFSETQ. Trimming shortened V by 0 bases and J by 0 bases, and 6 bases separated the two germline ends. This CDR3 is built from 14 residues. Written as DNA, the CDR3 is TGCGCCAGCAGCTTGGATGGGCTGAACACTGAAGCTTTCTTT. As protein: CASSLDGLNTEAFF.

V is TRBV5-1 and J is TRBJ1-1; 9 bases align to TRBD1. The CDR3 runs to 13 residues. V gave up 0 bases and J gave up 10 bases; unmatched junction bases: 4. Germline V CDR1 and CDR2: SGHRS, YFSETQ. CDR3 sequence (DNA): TGCGCCAGCAGCTTGGGACAGGGGGAAAGAGCTTTCTTT. It yields the protein CASSLGQGERAFF. Full variable domain (missing parts from reference TRBV5-1 and TRBJ1-1): KAGVTQTPRYLIKTRGQQVTLSCSPISGHRSVSWYQQTPGQGLQFLFEYFSETQRNKGNFPGRFSGRQFSNSRSEMNVSTLELGDSALYLCASSLGQGERAFFGQGTRLTVV.

The chain carries TRBV5-4 and TRBJ1-2; D remains unclear. The CDR3 sequence is 14 residues long. Germline CDR1 reads SGHNT; CDR2 reads YYREEE (reference sequence). Between the trimmed V and J ends, which lost 3 bases and 0 bases, there was a span of 9 bases. This CDR3 is CASSYITTNYGYTF. CDR3 coding DNA: TGTGCCAGCAGCTATATTACAACTAACTATGGCTACACCTTC.

V is TRBV7-7 and J is TRBJ2-3; tentatively, D is TRBD2 (6 bases). The V and J ends lost 4 bases and 6 bases respectively, with 14 bases between them. CDR1 and CDR2 from the germline V gene are SSHAT and FNYEAQ (reference sequence). The CDR3 contains 14 residues. This CDR3 reads CASSSGTLTDTQYF. The CDR3 DNA is TGTGCCAGCAGCTCAGGGACTCTGACGGATACGCAGTATTTT.

This clone was picked up one time. The chain recombines TRBV6-1 with TRBJ2-6, with unresolved D. V was pared by 8 bases and J by 0 bases, with 5 bases between. Germline V gene lookup returns CDR1 MNHNS and CDR2 SASEGT. The CDR3 is 13 residues long. Here the CDR3 DNA reads TGTGCCAGCCAGGTCTCTGGGGCCAACGTCCTGACTTTC. This translates into CASQVSGANVLTF.

In this sample, this clone turned up many times. The V gene is TRBV1, the J gene TRBJ2-1; TRBD2 was called by the table and not checked on the DNA. TRBV1 constitutes a pseudogene. The CDR3 covers 13 residues. The DNA of the CDR3 is TGCACCAGCAGCCAAGATACGATCGGGGAGCAGTTCTTC. Translated: CTSSQDTIGEQFF.

The J gene is TRBJ1-2, the V gene TRBV7-9; TRBD1 aligns across 8 bases. The CDR3 is made up of 15 amino acids. CDR1 SEHNR and CDR2 FQNEAQ come from the germline V gene (reference sequence). V was pared by 4 bases and J by 9 bases, with 13 bases of the junction left unmatched. In DNA, the CDR3 is TGTGCCAGCAGCTCCAGTGGCAGGGGGCAATATAGCTACACCTTC. Residues: CASSSSGRGQYSYTF.

The chain carries TRBV4-2 and TRBJ2-7; 8 bases fit TRBD2. Germline trimming cut 7 bases from V and 8 bases from J; bases unmatched to any gene: 13. The CDR3 totals 14 residues. Germline V gene data show CDR1 as LGHNA and CDR2 as YNFKEQ. The CDR3 spells CASNTGGESSKQYF. The CDR3 nucleotides are TGTGCCAGCAACACCGGGGGGGAGTCCTCCAAGCAGTACTTC.

The chain combines TRBV28 with TRBJ1-1; 9 nucleotides line up with TRBD1. Looked up from germline, CDR1 is MDHEN and CDR2 is SYDVKM. The CDR3 contains 15 residues. J lost 1 base, V lost 6 bases, and 6 bases had no gene match. CDR3 amino acids: CASRFPGQGNTEAFF. For the CDR3, the DNA is TGTGCCAGCAGGTTCCCGGGACAGGGGAACACTGAAGCTTTCTTT.